One T cell receptor beta chain is described in this entry. These data are taken from a study of radiation and T cells in renal cell carcinoma. The CDR3 sequence is 15 residues long. Germline V lookup: CDR1 LGHNA, CDR2 YSLEER. Trimming stripped 1 base from V and 6 bases from J, with 15 bases between. Repertoires were generated with immunoSEQ multiplex PCR, while TCRdb's copy carries only in-frame clones and drops some. The sample yields some 14,000 clones, about 56% seen once. Treatment given: treatment-naive control, cytoreductive nephrectomy. The source material was tumor tissue, sampled from a patient whose treatment was nephrectomy without radiotherapy. This chain connects TRBV4-3 to TRBJ1-2; no clear D. The source of this sequence is a man in his fifties or sixties with renal cell carcinoma. In nucleotides, the CDR3 is TGCGCCAGCAGCCAAGTTACGGAATACGCCGATGGCTACACCTTC. Translation gives CASSQVTEYADGYTF.